These 3 T cell receptor beta chains were all obtained from the same sample, sequenced in a study of patients and donors after allogeneic stem cell transplantation. TCRdb re-analysed the RT-PCR reads in MiXCR, keeping a single row per CDR3 protein. The sample lists approximately 170,000 distinct CDR3 sequences, about 24% occurring once. Sequences were obtained from blood, either unsorted or a sorted T cell fraction (not recorded which). The receptors originated from a human donor who was either an allogeneic HSCT recipient or a stem cell or donor lymphocyte infusion donor (not recorded which). It is not recorded whose cells these are; they may come from a transplant donor.

A few counts support this clonotype. This chain joins TRBV7-9 and TRBJ1-3; D unclear. V was clipped by 4 bases and J by 0 bases, with 13 bases between them. Germline CDR1 and CDR2: SEHNR and FQNEAQ (reference sequence). This CDR3 contains 16 residues. The CDR3 loop is CASSYPGVASGNTIYF. The CDR3 DNA is TGTGCCAGCAGCTACCCCGGCGTGGCCTCTGGAAACACCATATATTTT.

The rearrangement uses TRBV20-1 and TRBJ2-3; D is ambiguous. Trimming stripped 6 bases from V and 0 bases from J, with 13 bases between. Germline V gives CDR1 DFQATT, CDR2 SNEGSKA (reference sequence). This CDR3 has 14 amino acids. The CDR3 DNA reads TGCAGTGCCTCGAGAGGCCATAGCACAGATACGCAGTATTTT. Amino acid sequence: CSASRGHSTDTQYF.

This clonotype was counted a few times. The chain links TRBV7-9 to TRBJ1-1; D is unclear. The germline CDR1 and CDR2 sequences are SEHNR and FQNEAQ (reference sequence). The CDR3 contains 15 residues. Trimming stripped 0 bases from V and 6 bases from J, with 14 bases between. The CDR3 sequence: CASSLARKEGPEAFF. As DNA, the CDR3 is TGTGCCAGCAGCTTAGCGCGGAAAGAAGGACCTGAAGCTTTCTTT.